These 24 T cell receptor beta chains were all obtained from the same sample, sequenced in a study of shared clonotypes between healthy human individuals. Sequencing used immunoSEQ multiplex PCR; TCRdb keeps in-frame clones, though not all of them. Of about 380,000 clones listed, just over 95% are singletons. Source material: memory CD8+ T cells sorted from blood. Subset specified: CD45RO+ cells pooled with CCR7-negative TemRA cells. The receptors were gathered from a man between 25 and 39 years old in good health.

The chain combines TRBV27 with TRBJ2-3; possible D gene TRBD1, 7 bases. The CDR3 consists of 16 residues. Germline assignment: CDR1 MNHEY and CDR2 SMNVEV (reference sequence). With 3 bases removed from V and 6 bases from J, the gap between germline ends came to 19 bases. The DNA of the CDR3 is TGTGCCAGCAGTTTCTCCAGGACAGGCCGGGGGGATACGCAGTATTTT. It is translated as CASSFSRTGRGDTQYF.

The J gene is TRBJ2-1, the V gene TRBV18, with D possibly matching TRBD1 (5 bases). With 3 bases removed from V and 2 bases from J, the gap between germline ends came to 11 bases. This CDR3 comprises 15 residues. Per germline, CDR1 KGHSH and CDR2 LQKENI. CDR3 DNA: TGTGCCAGCTCACCTTTATCACAGGCCTACAATGAGCAGTTCTTC. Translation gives CASSPLSQAYNEQFF.

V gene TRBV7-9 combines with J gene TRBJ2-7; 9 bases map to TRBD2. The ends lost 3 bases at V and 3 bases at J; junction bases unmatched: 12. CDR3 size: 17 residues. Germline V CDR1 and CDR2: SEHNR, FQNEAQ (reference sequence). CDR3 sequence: CASSLSSGRPGYYEQYF. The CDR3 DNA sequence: TGTGCCAGCAGCTTGAGTAGCGGGAGACCAGGATACTACGAGCAGTACTTC.

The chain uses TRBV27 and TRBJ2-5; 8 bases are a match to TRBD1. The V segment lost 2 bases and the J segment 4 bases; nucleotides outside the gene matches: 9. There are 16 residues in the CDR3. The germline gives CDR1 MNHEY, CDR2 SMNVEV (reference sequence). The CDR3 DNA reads TGTGCCAGCAGTTTAGCAACGACAGGGGAGAGAGAGACCCAGTACTTC. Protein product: CASSLATTGERETQYF.

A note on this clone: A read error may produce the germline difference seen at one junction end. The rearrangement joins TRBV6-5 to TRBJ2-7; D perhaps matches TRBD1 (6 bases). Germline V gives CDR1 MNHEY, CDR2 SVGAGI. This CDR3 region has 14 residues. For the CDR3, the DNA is TGTGCCAGCATTCAAAACAGGGCGTCCTCCGAGCAGTACTTC. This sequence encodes CASIQNRASSEQYF.

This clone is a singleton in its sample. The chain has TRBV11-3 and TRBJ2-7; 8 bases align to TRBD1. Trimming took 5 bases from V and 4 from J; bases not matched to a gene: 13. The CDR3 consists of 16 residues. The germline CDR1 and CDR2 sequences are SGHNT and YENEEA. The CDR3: CASSPGQGLYPYEQYF. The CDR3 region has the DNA TGTGCCAGCAGCCCCGGACAGGGCTTATATCCTTACGAGCAGTACTTC.

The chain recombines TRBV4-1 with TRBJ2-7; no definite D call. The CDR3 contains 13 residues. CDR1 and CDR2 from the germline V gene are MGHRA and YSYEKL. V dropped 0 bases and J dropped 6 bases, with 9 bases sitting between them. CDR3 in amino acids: CASSQDRGVEQYF. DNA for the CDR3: TGCGCCAGCAGCCAAGATCGAGGTGTCGAGCAGTACTTC.

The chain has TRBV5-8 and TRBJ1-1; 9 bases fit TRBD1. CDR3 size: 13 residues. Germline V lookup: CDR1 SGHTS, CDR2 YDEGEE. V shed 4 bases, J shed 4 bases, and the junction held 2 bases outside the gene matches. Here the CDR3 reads CASSLDRGTEAFF. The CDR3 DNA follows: TGTGCCAGCAGCCTGGACAGGGGCACTGAAGCTTTCTTT.

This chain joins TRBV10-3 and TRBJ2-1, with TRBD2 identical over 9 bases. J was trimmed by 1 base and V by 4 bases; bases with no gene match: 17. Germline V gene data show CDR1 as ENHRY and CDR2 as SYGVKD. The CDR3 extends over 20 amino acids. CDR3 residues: CAISGRDWSSGTFSYNEQFF. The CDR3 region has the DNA TGTGCCATCAGTGGTCGGGATTGGTCTAGCGGGACTTTTTCCTACAATGAGCAGTTCTTC.

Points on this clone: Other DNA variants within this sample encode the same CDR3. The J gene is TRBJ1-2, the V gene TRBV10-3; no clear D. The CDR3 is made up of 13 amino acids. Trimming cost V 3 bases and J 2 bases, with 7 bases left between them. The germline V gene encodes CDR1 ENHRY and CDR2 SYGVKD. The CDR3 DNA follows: TGTGCCATCAGTGAAGGCAGGAACTATGGCTACACCTTC. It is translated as CAISEGRNYGYTF.

The DNA of the CDR3 is TGTGCCAGTAGTATTGGAAGTGGGGCTTCAGGAAACACCATATATTTT. Its protein product is CASSIGSGASGNTIYF. The rearrangement links TRBV19 to TRBJ1-3; D is perhaps TRBD1 (5 bases). Germline CDR1 and CDR2: LNHDA and SQIVND (reference sequence). V dropped 3 bases and J dropped 4 bases, with 16 bases sitting between them. CDR3 length: 16 residues.

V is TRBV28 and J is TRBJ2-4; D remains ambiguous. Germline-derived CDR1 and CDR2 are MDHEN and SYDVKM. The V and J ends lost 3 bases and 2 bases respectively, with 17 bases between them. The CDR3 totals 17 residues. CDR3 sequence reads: CASSFRPGGLTKNIQYF. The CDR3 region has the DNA TGTGCCAGCAGTTTCCGACCCGGTGGGTTGACCAAAAACATTCAGTACTTC. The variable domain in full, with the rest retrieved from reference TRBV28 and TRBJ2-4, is DVKVTQSSRYLVKRTGEKVFLECVQDMDHENMFWYRQDPGLGLRLIYFSYDVKMKEKGDIPEGYSVSREKKERFSLILESASTNQTSMYLCASSFRPGGLTKNIQYFGAGTRLSVL.

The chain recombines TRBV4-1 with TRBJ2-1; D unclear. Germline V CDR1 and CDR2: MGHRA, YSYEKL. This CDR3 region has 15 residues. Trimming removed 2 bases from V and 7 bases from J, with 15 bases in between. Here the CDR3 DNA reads TGCGCCAGCAGCCAAATGGGCCGTAGTTGGAATGAGCAGTTCTTC. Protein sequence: CASSQMGRSWNEQFF.

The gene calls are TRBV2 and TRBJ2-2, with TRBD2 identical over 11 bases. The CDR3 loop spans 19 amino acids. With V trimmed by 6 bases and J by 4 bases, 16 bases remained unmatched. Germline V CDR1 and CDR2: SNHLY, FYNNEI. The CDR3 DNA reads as TGTGCCAGCAGCCCCCGGAACCCGGGACTAGCGGACCGCACCGGGGAGCTGTTTTTT. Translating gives CASSPRNPGLADRTGELFF.

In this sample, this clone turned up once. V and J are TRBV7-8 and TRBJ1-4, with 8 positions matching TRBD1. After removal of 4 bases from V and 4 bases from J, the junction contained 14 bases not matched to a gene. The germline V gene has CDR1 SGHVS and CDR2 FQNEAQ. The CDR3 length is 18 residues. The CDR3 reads CASSSTGTGLLDNEKLFF. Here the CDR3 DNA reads TGTGCCAGCAGCTCAACCGGGACAGGCCTTTTAGATAATGAAAAACTGTTTTTT.

Here the CDR3 DNA reads TGTGCCAGCAGTTTAGTCCGGGCAGGGGGCCATTATGGCTACACCTTC. Amino acid sequence: CASSLVRAGGHYGYTF. The genes are TRBV28 and TRBJ1-2, with TRBD1 matching over 8 bases. V lost 2 bases and J lost 5; bases outside the gene matches: 10. Looked up from germline, CDR1 is MDHEN and CDR2 is SYDVKM. The length of the CDR3 is 16 residues.

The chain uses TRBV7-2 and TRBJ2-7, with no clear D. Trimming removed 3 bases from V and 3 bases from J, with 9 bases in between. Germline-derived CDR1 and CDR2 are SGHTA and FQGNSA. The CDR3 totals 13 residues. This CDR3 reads CASSFLDVYEQYF. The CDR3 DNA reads TGTGCCAGCAGCTTCCTCGACGTCTACGAGCAGTACTTC.

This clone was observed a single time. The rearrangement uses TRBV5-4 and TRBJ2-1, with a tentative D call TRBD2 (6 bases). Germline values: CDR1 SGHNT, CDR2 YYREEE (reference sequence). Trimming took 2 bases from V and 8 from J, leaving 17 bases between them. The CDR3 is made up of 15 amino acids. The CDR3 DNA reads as TGTGCCAGCAGCTTTTCACTAGCAGAACGTTATGAGCAGTTCTTC. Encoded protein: CASSFSLAERYEQFF.

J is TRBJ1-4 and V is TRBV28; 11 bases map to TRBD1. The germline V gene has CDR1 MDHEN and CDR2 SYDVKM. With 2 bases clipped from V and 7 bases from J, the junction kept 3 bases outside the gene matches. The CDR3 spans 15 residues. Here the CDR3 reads CASSLAGTGGEKLFF. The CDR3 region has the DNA TGTGCCAGCAGTTTAGCCGGGACAGGGGGTGAAAAACTGTTTTTT.

The chain's CDR3 is CASSQVGTGANVLTF. The CDR3 nucleotides read TGCGCCAGCAGCCAAGTCGGGACTGGGGCCAACGTCCTGACTTTC. This rearrangement joins TRBV4-1 to TRBJ2-6, with TRBD2 as a possible D gene (5 bases). The CDR3 totals 15 residues. V lost 1 base to trimming and J lost 2 bases, with 6 bases between them. Germline loops: CDR1 MGHRA, CDR2 YSYEKL.

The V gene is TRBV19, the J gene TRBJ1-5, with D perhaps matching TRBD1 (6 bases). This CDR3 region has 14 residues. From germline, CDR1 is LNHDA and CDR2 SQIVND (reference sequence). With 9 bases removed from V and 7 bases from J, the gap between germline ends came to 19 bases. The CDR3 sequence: CASRDGGQGQPQHF. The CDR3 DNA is TGTGCCAGCAGAGATGGGGGGCAAGGACAGCCCCAGCATTTT.

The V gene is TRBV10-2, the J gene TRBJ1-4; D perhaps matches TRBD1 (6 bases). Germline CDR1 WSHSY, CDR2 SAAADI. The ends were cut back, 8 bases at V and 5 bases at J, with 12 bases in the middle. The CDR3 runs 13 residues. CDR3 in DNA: TGCGCCAGCTCAGGACAGATGAATGAAAAACTGTTTTTT. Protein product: CASSGQMNEKLFF.

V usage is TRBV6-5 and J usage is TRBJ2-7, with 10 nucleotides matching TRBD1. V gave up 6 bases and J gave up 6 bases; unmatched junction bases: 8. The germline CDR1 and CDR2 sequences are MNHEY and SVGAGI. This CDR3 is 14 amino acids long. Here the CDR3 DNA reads TGTGCCAGCAGCCCGCCGGGACAGGGGCCCGAGCAGTACTTC. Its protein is CASSPPGQGPEQYF.

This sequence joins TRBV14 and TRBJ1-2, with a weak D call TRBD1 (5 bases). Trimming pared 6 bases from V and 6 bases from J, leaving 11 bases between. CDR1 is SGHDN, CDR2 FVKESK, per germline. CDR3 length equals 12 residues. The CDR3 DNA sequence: TGTGCCAGCAGTGAGTCAGGGAATGGCTACACCTTC. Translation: CASSESGNGYTF.